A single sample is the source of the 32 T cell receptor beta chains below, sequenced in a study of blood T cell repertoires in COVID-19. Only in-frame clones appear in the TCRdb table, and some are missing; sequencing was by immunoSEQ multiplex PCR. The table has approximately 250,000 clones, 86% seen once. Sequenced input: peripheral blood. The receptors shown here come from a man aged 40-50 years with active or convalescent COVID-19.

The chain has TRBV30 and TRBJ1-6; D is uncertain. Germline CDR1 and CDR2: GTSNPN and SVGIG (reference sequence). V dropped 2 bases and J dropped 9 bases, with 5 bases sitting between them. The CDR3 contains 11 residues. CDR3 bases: TGTGCCTGGAGTCCAGGTTCACCCCTCCACTTT. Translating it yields CAWSPGSPLHF.

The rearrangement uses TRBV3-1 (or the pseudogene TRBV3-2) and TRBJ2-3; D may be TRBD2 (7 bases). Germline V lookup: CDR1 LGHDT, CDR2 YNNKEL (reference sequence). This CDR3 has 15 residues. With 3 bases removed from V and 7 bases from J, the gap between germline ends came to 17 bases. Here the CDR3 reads CASSHSGGRRNTQYF. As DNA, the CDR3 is TGTGCCAGCAGCCATTCGGGGGGCCGCCGGAATACGCAGTATTTT.

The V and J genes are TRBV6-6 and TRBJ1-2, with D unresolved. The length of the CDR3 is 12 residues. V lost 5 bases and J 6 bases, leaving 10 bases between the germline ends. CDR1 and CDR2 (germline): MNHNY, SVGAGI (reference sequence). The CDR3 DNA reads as TGTGCCAGCAGTGCGTCAAGAAATGGCTACACCTTC. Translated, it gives CASSASRNGYTF.

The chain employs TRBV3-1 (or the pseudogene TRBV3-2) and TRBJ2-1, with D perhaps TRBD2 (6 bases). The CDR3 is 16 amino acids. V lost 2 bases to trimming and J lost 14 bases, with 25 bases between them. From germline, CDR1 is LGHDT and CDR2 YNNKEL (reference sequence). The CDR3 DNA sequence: TGTGCCAGCAGCCAATCCGGGACTCCCTTCTTCCTAGTGGAGTTCTTC. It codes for CASSQSGTPFFLVEFF.

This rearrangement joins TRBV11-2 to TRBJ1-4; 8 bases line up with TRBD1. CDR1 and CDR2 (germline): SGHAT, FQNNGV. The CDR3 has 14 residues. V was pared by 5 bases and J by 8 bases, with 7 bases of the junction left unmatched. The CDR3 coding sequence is TGTGCCAGCAGCCTCACAGGGGGAGGGGAAAAACTGTTTTTT. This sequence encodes CASSLTGGGEKLFF.

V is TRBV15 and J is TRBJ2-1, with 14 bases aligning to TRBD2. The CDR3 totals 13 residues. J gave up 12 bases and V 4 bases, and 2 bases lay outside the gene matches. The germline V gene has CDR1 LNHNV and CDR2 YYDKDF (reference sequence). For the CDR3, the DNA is TGTGCCACCAGCATAGGACTAGCGGGGGGGCAGTTCTTC. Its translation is CATSIGLAGGQFF.

CDR3 sequence (DNA): TGTGCCAGCAGCCGAGGGTGGTCGACTGAAGCTTTCTTT. As protein: CASSRGWSTEAFF. This chain connects TRBV14 to TRBJ1-1; D remains ambiguous. There are 13 residues in the CDR3. Between the trimmed V and J ends, which lost 4 bases and 5 bases, there was a span of 11 bases. CDR1 and CDR2 from the germline V gene are SGHDN and FVKESK.

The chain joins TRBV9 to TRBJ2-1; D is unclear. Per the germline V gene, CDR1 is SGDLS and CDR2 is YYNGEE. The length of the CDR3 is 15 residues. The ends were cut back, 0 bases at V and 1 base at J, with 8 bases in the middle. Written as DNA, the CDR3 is TGTGCCAGCAGCGTAGAGTCAGGATCCTACAATGAGCAGTTCTTC. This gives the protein CASSVESGSYNEQFF.

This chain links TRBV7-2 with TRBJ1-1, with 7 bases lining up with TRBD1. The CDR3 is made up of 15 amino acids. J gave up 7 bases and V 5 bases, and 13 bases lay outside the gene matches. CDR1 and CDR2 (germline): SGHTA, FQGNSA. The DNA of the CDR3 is TGTGCCAGCAGCCAGGAACCAGGGGGAGGAGGTGAAGCTTTCTTT. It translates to CASSQEPGGGGEAFF.

The CDR3 sequence: CSASPGLAYQETQYF. The CDR3 region has the DNA TGCAGTGCTAGTCCCGGACTAGCGTACCAAGAGACCCAGTACTTC. The rearrangement uses TRBV20-1 and TRBJ2-5; 9 positions agree with TRBD2. V lost 3 bases, J lost 0 bases, and 5 bases stayed unmatched. Looked up from germline, CDR1 is DFQATT and CDR2 is SNEGSKA (reference sequence). This CDR3 region has 15 residues.

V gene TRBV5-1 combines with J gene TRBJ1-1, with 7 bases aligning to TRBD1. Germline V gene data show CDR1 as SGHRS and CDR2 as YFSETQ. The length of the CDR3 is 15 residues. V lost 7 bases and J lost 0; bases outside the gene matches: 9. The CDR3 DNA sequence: TGCGCCAGCGGACAGGCGAACCCTATGAACACTGAAGCTTTCTTT. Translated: CASGQANPMNTEAFF.

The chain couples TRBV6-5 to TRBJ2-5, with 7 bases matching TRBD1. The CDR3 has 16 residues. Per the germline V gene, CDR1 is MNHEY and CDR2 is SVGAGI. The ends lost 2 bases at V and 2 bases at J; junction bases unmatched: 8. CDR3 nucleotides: TGTGCCAGCAGTTACCGGATTGACAGGGTTCAAGAGACCCAGTACTTC. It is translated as CASSYRIDRVQETQYF.

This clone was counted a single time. The CDR3 protein is CASSIGQGNHTF. In nucleotides, the CDR3 is TGTGCCAGTAGTATCGGGCAGGGGAATCACACCTTC. This rearrangement joins TRBV19 to TRBJ1-2, with D perhaps matching TRBD1 (6 bases). CDR1 LNHDA and CDR2 SQIVND come from the germline V gene (reference sequence). This CDR3 region has 12 residues. The germline V and J ends were trimmed by 3 bases and 12 bases, with 14 bases remaining between them.

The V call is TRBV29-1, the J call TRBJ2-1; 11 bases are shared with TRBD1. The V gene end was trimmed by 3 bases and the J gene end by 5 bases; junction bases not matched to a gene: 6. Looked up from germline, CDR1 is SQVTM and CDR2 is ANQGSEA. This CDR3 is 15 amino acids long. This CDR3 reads CSVDQRDRGNNEQFF. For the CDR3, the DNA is TGCAGCGTTGATCAACGGGACAGGGGGAACAATGAGCAGTTCTTC.

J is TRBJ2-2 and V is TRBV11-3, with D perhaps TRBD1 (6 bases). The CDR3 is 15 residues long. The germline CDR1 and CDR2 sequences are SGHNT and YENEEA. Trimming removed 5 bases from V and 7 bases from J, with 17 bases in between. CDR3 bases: TGTGCCAGCAGCCGAAGGTCCAGGGGTGGCGGGGAGCTGTTTTTT. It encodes CASSRRSRGGGELFF.

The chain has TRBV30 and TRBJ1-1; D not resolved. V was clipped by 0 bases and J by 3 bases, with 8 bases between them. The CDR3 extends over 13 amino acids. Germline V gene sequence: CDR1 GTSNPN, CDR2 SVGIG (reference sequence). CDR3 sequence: CAWSVEGHTEAFF. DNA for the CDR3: TGTGCCTGGAGTGTCGAGGGTCACACTGAAGCTTTCTTT.

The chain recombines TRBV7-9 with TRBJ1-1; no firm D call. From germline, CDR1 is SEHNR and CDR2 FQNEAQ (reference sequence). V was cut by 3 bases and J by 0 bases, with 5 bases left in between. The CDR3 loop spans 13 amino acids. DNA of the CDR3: TGTGCCAGCAGCTTTAAAATGAACACTGAAGCTTTCTTT. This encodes CASSFKMNTEAFF.

This CDR3 is CASSLGARGNEQFF. DNA for the CDR3: TGTGCCAGCAGCTTAGGAGCACGAGGGAATGAGCAGTTCTTC. The chain employs TRBV7-2 and TRBJ2-1, with D perhaps matching TRBD2 (5 bases). The CDR3 length is 14 residues. CDR1 and CDR2 (germline): SGHTA, FQGNSA. V was cut by 1 base and J by 7 bases, with 11 bases left in between.

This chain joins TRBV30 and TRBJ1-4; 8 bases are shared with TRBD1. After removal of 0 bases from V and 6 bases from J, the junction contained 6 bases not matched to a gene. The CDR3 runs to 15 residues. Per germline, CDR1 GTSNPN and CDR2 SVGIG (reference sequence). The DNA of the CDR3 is TGTGCCTGGAGTGTACAGGGGGGCTGGGATGAAAAACTGTTTTTT. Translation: CAWSVQGGWDEKLFF.

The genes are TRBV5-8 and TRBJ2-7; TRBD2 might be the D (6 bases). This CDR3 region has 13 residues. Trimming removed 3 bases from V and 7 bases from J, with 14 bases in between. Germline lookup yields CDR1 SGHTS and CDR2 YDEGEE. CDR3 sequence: CASSWEYAGEQYF. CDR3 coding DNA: TGTGCCAGCAGCTGGGAATATGCGGGGGAGCAGTACTTC.

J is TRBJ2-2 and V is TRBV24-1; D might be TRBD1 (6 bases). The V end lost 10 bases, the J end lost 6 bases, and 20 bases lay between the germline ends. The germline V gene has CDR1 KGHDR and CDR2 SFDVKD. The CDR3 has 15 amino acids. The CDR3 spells CATMGHSARAGELFF. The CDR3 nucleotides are TGTGCCACTATGGGACACTCAGCCCGCGCCGGGGAGCTGTTTTTT.

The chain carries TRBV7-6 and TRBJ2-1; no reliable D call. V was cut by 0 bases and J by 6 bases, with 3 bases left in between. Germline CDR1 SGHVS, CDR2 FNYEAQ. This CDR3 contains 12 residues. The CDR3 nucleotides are TGTGCCAGCAGCTTAGCTAGCAATGAGCAGTTCTTC. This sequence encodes CASSLASNEQFF.

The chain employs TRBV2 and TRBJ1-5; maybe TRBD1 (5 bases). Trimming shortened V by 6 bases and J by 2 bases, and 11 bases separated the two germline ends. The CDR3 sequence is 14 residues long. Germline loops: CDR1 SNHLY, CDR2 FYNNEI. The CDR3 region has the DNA TGTGCCAGCAGGAAGGCAGGGCGCAATCAGCCCCAGCATTTT. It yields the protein CASRKAGRNQPQHF. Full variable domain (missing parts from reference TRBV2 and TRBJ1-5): EPEVTQTPSHQVTQMGQEVILRCVPISNHLYFYWYRQILGQKVEFLVSFYNNEISEKSEIFDDQFSVERPDGSNFTLKIRSTKLEDSAMYFCASRKAGRNQPQHFGDGTRLSIL.

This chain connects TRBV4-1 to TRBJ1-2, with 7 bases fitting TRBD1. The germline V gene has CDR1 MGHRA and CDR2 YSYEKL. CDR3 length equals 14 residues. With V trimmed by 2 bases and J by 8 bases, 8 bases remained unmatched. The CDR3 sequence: CASSQTGESWGYTF. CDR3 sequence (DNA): TGCGCCAGCAGCCAAACAGGGGAGTCTTGGGGCTACACCTTC.

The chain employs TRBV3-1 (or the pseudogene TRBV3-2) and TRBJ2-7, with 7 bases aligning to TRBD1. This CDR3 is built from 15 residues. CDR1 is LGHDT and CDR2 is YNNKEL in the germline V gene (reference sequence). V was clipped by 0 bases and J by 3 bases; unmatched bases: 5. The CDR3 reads CASSQEPGQIYEQYF. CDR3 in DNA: TGTGCCAGCAGCCAAGAACCGGGACAGATCTACGAGCAGTACTTC.

The CDR3 loop reads CASSYSVGVDTQYF. The CDR3 region has the DNA TGTGCCAGCAGTTACTCAGTAGGGGTAGATACGCAGTATTTT. The chain carries TRBV6-2 or TRBV6-3 and TRBJ2-3; D is perhaps TRBD1 (5 bases). The CDR3 has 14 residues. Germline assignment: CDR1 MNHEY and CDR2 SVGEGT. With 0 bases removed from V and 5 bases from J, the gap between germline ends came to 9 bases.

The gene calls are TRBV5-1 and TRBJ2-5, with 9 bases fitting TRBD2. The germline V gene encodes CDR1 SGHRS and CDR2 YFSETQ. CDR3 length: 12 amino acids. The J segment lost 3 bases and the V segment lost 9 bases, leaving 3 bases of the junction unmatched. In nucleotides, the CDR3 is TGCGCCACCCGACTAGCGGAAGAGACCCAGTACTTC. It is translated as CATRLAEETQYF.

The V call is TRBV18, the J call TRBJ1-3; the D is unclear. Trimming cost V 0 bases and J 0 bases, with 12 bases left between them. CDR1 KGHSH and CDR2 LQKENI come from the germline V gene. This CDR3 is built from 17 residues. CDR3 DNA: TGTGCCAGCTCACCACCGGGTCAGGTGGGCTCTGGAAACACCATATATTTT. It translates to CASSPPGQVGSGNTIYF.

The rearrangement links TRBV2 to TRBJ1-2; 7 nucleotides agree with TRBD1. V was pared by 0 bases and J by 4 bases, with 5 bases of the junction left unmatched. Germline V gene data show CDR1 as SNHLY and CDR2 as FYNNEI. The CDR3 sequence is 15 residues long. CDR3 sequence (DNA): TGTGCCAGCAGTGAAGCTCTAGGGGGCGGCTATGGCTACACCTTC. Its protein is CASSEALGGGYGYTF.

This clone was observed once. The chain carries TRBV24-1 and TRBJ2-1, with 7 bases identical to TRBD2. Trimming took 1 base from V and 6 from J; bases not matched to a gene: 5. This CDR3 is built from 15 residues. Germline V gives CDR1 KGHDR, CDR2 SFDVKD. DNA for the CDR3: TGTGCCACCAGTGATTTCGGGGCGGGAGTCAATGAGCAGTTCTTC. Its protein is CATSDFGAGVNEQFF.

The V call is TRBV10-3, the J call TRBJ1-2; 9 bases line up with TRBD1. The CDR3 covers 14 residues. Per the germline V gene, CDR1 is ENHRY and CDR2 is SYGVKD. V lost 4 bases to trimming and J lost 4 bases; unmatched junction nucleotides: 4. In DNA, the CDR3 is TGTGCCATCAGTGCGGACAGGGGAAGCTATGGCTACACCTTC. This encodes CAISADRGSYGYTF.

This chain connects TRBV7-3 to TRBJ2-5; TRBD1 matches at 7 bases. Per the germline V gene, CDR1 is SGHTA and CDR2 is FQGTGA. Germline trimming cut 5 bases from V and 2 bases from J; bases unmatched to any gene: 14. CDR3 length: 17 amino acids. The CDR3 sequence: CASSPRDSHNLQETQYF. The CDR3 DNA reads TGTGCCAGCAGCCCCCGGGACAGCCATAACCTTCAAGAGACCCAGTACTTC. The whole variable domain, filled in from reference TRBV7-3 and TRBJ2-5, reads GAGVSQTPSNKVTEKGKYVELRCDPISGHTALYWYRQSLGQGPEFLIYFQGTGAADDSGLPNDRFFAVRPEGSVSTLKIQRTERGDSAVYLCASSPRDSHNLQETQYFGPGTRLLVL.